This T cell receptor beta chain was obtained from a study of cytomegalovirus exposure and HLA in healthy donors. Looking at the study overall: Genotyping of some 390 donors showed that 70% to 90% belonged to the Caucasian-associated ancestry cluster.

Germline V gene sequence: CDR1 SGHRS, CDR2 YFSETQ. V was pared by 4 bases and J by 12 bases, with 10 bases of the junction left unmatched. The CDR3 extends over 14 amino acids. This cohort consisted of healthy bone marrow donors. Both 60 Vbeta primers and 13 Jbeta primers went into the PCR. Profiled with immunoSEQ multiplex PCR; TCRdb holds only in-frame clones, not every one. The sample contains approximately 99,000 clones, around 72% of which appear only once. The source of this sequence is a man aged 40-49 years in good health and CMV-seronegative. This chain joins TRBV5-1 and TRBJ1-6; 7 bases align to TRBD1. Material: PBMCs. The CDR3 DNA is TGCGCCAGCAGCCCGGGGACAGTTGGGGGACCCCTCCACTTT. This encodes CASSPGTVGGPLHF.